This T cell receptor beta chain was sequenced in a study of CD4 T cells in relation to SARS-CoV-2 and coronaviruses. The wider study: TCR beta CDR3s were sequenced after approximately 11-day antigen culture of PBMCs.

On this clone itself: The antigen remains undetermined.

TCRdb keeps only in-frame clones here, not all; method: immunoSEQ multiplex PCR. The sample consists of 23,000 or so clones, about 76% of them appearing once. Unexposed donor CD4+ T cells date from about 2011-2018, before the COVID-19 pandemic. Isolation of CD4+ T cells took place after roughly nine days in culture. Unexposed-donor CD4+ T cells were probed with SARS-CoV-2 S/N and four cold-coronavirus spikes, cells permitting. Trimming stripped 7 bases from V and 4 bases from J, with 14 bases between. CDR1 is GTSNPN and CDR2 is SVGIG in the germline V gene (reference sequence). The CDR3 length is 13 residues.

This chain joins TRBV30 and TRBJ1-5; maybe TRBD1 (5 bases). Sequencing input: CD4+ T cells from PBMCs, cultured in vitro. The source is a human donor in good health. The CDR3 loop reads CAFRDQPNQPQHF. Here the CDR3 DNA reads TGTGCCTTCAGGGACCAGCCTAATCAGCCCCAGCATTTT.